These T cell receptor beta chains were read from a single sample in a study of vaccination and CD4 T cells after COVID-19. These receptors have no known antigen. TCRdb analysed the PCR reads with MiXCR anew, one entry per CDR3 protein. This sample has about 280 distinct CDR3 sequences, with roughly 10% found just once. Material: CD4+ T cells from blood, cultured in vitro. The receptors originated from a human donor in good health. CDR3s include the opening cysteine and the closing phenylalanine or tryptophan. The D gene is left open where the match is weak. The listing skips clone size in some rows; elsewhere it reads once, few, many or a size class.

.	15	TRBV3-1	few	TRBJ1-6	CASSQGPGTNSPLHF	TGTGCCAGCAGCCAAGGTCCCGGCACCAATTCACCCCTCCACTTT
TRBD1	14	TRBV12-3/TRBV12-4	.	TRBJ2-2	CASSGQGNTGELFF	TGTGCCAGCAGCGGACAGGGAAACACCGGGGAGCTGTTTTTT
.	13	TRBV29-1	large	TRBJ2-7	CSVKRGPQAEQYF	TGCAGCGTCAAGAGAGGACCCCAAGCTGAGCAGTACTTC
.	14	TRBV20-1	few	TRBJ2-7	CSASQGGSSYEQYF	TGCAGTGCGAGCCAGGGAGGAAGCTCCTACGAGCAGTACTTC
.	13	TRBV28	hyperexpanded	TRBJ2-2	CASSSRGIGELFF	TGTGCCAGCAGTTCCCGTGGTATAGGGGAGCTGTTTTTT
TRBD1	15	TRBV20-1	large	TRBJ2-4	CSASPGQVGKNIQYF	TGCAGTGCGAGCCCGGGACAGGTCGGAAAAAACATTCAGTACTTC
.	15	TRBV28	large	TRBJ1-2	CASSLRDLRGDGYTF	TGTGCCAGCAGTTTAAGAGATCTTCGGGGGGATGGCTACACCTTC
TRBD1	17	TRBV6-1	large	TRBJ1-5	CASRDSGQPYSNQPQHF	TGTGCCAGCAGAGATTCGGGACAGCCATATAGCAATCAGCCCCAGCATTTT
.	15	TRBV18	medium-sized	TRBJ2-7	CASSPNPGQTYEQYF	TGTGCCAGCTCACCCAACCCCGGACAGACCTACGAGCAGTACTTC
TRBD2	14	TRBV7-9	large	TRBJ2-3	CASSWTRSTDTQYF	TGTGCCAGCAGCTGGACTAGAAGCACAGATACGCAGTATTTT
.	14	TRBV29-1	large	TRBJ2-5	CSVPLTRRQETQYF	TGCAGCGTCCCTTTGACTAGGAGACAAGAGACCCAGTACTTC
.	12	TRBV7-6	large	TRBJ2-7	CASSLQGDEQYF	TGTGCCAGCAGCTTACAAGGGGACGAGCAGTACTTC
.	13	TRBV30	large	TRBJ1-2	CAWSTGGAYGYTF	TGTGCCTGGAGCACAGGAGGGGCCTATGGCTACACCTTC
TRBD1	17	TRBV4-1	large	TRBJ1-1	CASSPRQGVVMNTEAFF	TGCGCCAGCAGCCCCCGACAGGGAGTAGTCATGAACACTGAAGCTTTCTTT
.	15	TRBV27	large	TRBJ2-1	CASNSLETANDEQFF	TGTGCCAGCAACTCACTCGAGACGGCGAACGATGAGCAGTTCTTC
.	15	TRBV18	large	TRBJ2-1	CASSPNAPPDGEQFF	TGTGCCAGCTCCCCCAATGCGCCCCCCGACGGTGAGCAGTTCTTC
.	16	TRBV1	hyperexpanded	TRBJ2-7	CTSSDVGRRRLYEQYF	TGCACCAGCAGCGACGTGGGCAGGAGGCGTTTGTACGAGCAGTACTTC
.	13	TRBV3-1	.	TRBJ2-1	CASSRSIRNEQFF	TGTGCCAGCAGCCGATCGATAAGGAATGAGCAGTTCTTC
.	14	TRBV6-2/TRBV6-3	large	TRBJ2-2	CASRILRNTGELFF	TGTGCCAGCAGGATCTTGCGGAACACCGGGGAGCTGTTTTTT
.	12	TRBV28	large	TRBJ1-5	CASTPFNQPQHF	TGTGCCAGCACTCCTTTCAATCAGCCCCAGCATTTT
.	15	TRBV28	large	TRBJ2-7	CASSLSYSARYEQYF	TGTGCCAGCAGTCTTTCCTACAGCGCCCGCTACGAGCAGTACTTC
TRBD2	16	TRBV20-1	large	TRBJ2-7	CSARLAEDPPPYEQYF	TGCAGCGCCAGACTAGCGGAGGATCCCCCCCCCTACGAGCAGTACTTC
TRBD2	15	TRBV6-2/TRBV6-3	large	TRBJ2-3	CASSYSGGSTDTQYF	TGTGCCAGCAGTTACAGCGGGGGGAGCACAGATACGCAGTATTTT
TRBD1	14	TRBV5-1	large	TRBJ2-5	CASSLGQVQETQYF	TGCGCCAGCAGCCTCGGACAGGTACAAGAGACCCAGTACTTC
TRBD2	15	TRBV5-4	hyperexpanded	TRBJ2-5	CASSLVLAGQETQYF	TGTGCCAGCAGCTTGGTTCTAGCGGGTCAAGAGACCCAGTACTTC
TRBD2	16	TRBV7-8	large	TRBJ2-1	CASSPIAGEIYNEQFF	TGTGCCAGCAGCCCTATAGCGGGAGAGATATACAATGAGCAGTTCTTC
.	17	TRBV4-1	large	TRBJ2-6	CASTGHISPSGANVLTF	TGCGCCAGCACCGGACATATAAGTCCCTCTGGGGCCAACGTCCTGACTTTC
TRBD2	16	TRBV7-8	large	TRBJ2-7	CASSPRAASGSYEQYF	TGTGCCAGCAGCCCCCGGGCGGCTAGCGGGAGCTACGAGCAGTACTTC
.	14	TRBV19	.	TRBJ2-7	CASSKRGTTYEQYF	TGTGCCAGTAGTAAAAGAGGGACCACGTACGAGCAGTACTTC
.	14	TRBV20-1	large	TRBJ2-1	CSARDLGLLNEQFF	TGCAGTGCTAGAGATCTGGGACTCCTCAATGAGCAGTTCTTC